This T cell receptor (beta chain) was recorded in a study of blood T cell repertoires in COVID-19. Study at large: Specimens from acute and convalescent COVID-19 originated in the United States, Italy and Spain. The cDNA or gDNA used as material had been derived from T cells, B-cell-depleted T cells, or PBMCs.

Per the original data handling: Reference gene primers were amplified, and this amplification served to estimate nucleated cell counts. Sequencing was performed with immunoSEQ multiplex PCR; in TCRdb, only in-frame clones are kept and a portion is missing. V, J and clone size are those of that table, while D and trimming were read from the DNA. This table holds 150,000 to 200,000 clones, roughly 91% found once. The CDR3 loop spans 17 amino acids. The V gene's germline CDR1 is LGHDT and CDR2 YNNKEL (reference sequence). V dropped 1 base and J dropped 3; count of bases not matched to a gene: 8. The chain recombines TRBV3-1 (or the pseudogene TRBV3-2) with TRBJ2-1; 8 positions agree with TRBD2. The clonotype was recovered from a human donor in a cohort sampled during active COVID-19. The specimen sequenced was peripheral blood. DNA for the CDR3: TGTGCCAGCAGCCAAGCTTTAGGCGGGGGGTTCTACAATGAGCAGTTCTTC. Translation gives CASSQALGGGFYNEQFF.